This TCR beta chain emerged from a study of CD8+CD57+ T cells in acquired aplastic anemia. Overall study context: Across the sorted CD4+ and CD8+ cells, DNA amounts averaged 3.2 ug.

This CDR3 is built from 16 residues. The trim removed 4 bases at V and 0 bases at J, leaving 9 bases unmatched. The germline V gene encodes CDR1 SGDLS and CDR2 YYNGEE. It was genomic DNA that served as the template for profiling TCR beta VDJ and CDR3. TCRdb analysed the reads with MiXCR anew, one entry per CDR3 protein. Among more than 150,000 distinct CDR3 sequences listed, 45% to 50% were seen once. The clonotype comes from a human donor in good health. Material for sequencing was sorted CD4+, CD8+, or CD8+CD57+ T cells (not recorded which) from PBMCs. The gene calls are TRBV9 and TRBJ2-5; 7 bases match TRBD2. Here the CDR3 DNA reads TGTGCCAGCAGCTTGCGGGGGAATCAGTACCAAGAGACCCAGTACTTC. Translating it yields CASSLRGNQYQETQYF.